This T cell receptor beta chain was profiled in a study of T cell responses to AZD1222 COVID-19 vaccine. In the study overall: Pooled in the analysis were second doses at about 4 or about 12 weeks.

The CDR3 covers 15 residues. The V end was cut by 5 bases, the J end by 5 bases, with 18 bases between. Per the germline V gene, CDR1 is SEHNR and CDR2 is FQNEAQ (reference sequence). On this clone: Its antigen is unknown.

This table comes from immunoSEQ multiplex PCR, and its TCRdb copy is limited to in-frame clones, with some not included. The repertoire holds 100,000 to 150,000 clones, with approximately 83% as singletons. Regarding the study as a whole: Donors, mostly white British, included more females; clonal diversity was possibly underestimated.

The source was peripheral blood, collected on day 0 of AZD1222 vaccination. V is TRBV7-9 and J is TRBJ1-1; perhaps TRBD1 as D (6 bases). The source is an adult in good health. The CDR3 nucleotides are TGTGCCAGCAGCCCCGGTGGGGGGCCTCGGACTGAAGCTTTCTTT. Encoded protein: CASSPGGGPRTEAFF.